This T cell receptor beta chain was profiled in a study of T cell repertoires in aging, cancer and after chemotherapy. The germline V and J ends were trimmed by 4 bases and 2 bases, with 9 bases remaining between them. This CDR3 region has 13 residues. Germline V gene data show CDR1 as SGHDN and CDR2 as FVKESK. Details on this clonotype: Its antigen is still unknown.

Findings of the study overall: Untreated cancer patients had significantly lower blood TCR diversity than age-matched healthy donors.

Multiplex touch-down PCR with TRB-A/B primers amplified rearranged V-D-J TRB sequences. MiXCR was run by TCRdb on the multiplex PCR reads, yielding one entry per CDR3 protein. The repertoire has roughly 8,600 distinct CDR3 sequences, approximately 30% of them found once; the top ten carry roughly 10%. Amplification of TCR beta used genomic DNA extracted from peripheral blood. The receptor comes from a human donor in good health. The chain links TRBV14 to TRBJ2-7; TRBD2 is a possible D gene (6 bases). Sequencing was performed on blood. The DNA of the CDR3 is TGTGCCAGCAGCCGGGACTTGACCTACGAGCAGTACTTC. Its translation is CASSRDLTYEQYF.